This T cell receptor beta chain originates from a study of blood T cell repertoires in COVID-19. Participants came from about two dozen US areas, aged roughly 18 to 89 years. Clinical history as reported by participants underpinned cohort assignment. It was within 2 weeks before study entry that exposed participants met a COVID-19 case. In the original workflow: Reference gene primers were amplified, and this amplification served to estimate nucleated cell counts. Clones were sequenced by immunoSEQ multiplex PCR, and TCRdb holds only the in-frame ones, with some missing. V and J calls plus clone size are reproduced from that table; the DNA served to infer D and trimming. The data hold over 350,000 clones, with more than 85% observed a single time. Between the trimmed V and J ends, which lost 5 bases and 0 bases, there was a span of 10 bases. This CDR3 has 14 amino acids. CDR1 is SGHTA, CDR2 FQGNSA, per germline.

V and J are TRBV7-2 and TRBJ1-1; possible D gene TRBD1, 5 bases. Sequenced: PBMCs or T cells enriched from blood (not recorded which). The clonotype originates from a woman in her forties who had been exposed to COVID-19. CDR3 amino acids: CASSPTTVNTEAFF. CDR3 bases: TGTGCCAGCAGCCCCACGACAGTGAACACTGAAGCTTTCTTT.